This record concerns one TCR beta chain sequence. Sequenced by immunoSEQ multiplex PCR; TCRdb stores in-frame clones only, minus some. The data show about 48,000 clones, with roughly 85% seen just once and around 1.2% held by the top ten. The record originates from a study of T cell changes during pregnancy in multiple sclerosis. The ends lost 8 bases at V and 1 base at J; junction bases unmatched: 3. The germline CDR1 and CDR2 sequences are SNHLY and FYNNEI. The CDR3 spans 15 residues. Here the sequenced sample was CD4+ T cells from peripheral blood mononuclear cells, taken in the second trimester of pregnancy. The rearrangement uses TRBV2 and TRBJ2-1; TRBD2 aligns across 12 bases. This TCR was recovered from a female donor with multiple sclerosis, enrolled in a pregnancy study. CDR3 in amino acids: CASAGTSGSYNEQFF. DNA for the CDR3: TGTGCCAGCGCAGGGACTAGCGGGTCCTACAATGAGCAGTTCTTC.